These 8 T cell receptor beta chains came from one sample sequenced in a study of shared clonotypes between healthy human individuals. Sequencing was performed with immunoSEQ multiplex PCR; in TCRdb, only in-frame clones are kept and a portion is missing. The table records 950,000 to 1,300,000 clones, about 75% of them present only once. The sample taken for sequencing was memory CD4+ T cells sorted from blood. As for subset: CD45RA-negative fraction. The receptor set was obtained from a man between 18 and 29 years old in good health.

V and J are TRBV6-1 and TRBJ2-3; 7 bases are a match to TRBD2. In germline, CDR1 is MNHNS, CDR2 SASEGT. J gave up 2 bases and V 8 bases, and 4 bases lay outside the gene matches. This CDR3 region has 13 residues. The CDR3 bases are TGTGCCAGCTGGCGGGAGAACACAGATACGCAGTATTTT. This gives the protein CASWRENTDTQYF.

This clone has a handful of counts. The CDR3 spells CASSGQGTGELFF. In nucleotides, the CDR3 is TGTGCCAGCAGTGGACAGGGTACCGGGGAGCTGTTTTTT. The chain uses TRBV2 and TRBJ2-2; 7 nucleotides match TRBD1. The CDR3 has 13 amino acids. The ends lost 4 bases at V and 5 bases at J; junction bases unmatched: 1. From germline, CDR1 is SNHLY and CDR2 FYNNEI.

In this sample, this clone turned up a few times. The rearrangement links TRBV20-1 to TRBJ1-2; D call uncertain. V gave up 6 bases and J gave up 5 bases, with 7 bases separating them. The CDR3 is 10 residues long. Per germline, CDR1 DFQATT and CDR2 SNEGSKA (reference sequence). CDR3 residues: CSAKPYGYTF. CDR3 nucleotides: TGCAGTGCCAAACCGTATGGCTACACCTTC.

V and J are TRBV7-9 and TRBJ1-1; D is possibly TRBD1 (5 bases). There are 16 residues in the CDR3. CDR1 SEHNR and CDR2 FQNEAQ come from the germline V gene (reference sequence). Trimming removed 5 bases from V and 6 bases from J, with 22 bases in between. The CDR3 DNA sequence: TGTGCCAGCAGCCCCTTCCTACGGGGGAGGATGGCTGAAGCTTTCTTT. It specifies CASSPFLRGRMAEAFF.

The CDR3 nucleotides are TGTGCCAGCAGCACTTGGACTAGCGGAGTGACGAATGAGCAGTTCTTC. This codes for CASSTWTSGVTNEQFF. The chain joins TRBV7-8 to TRBJ2-1, with 10 bases that match TRBD2. CDR1 and CDR2 (germline): SGHVS, FQNEAQ. This CDR3 is 16 amino acids long. The V gene end was trimmed by 5 bases and the J gene end by 7 bases; junction bases not matched to a gene: 11.

This chain links TRBV28 with TRBJ2-6; no firm D call. Germline V CDR1 and CDR2: MDHEN, SYDVKM. V was shortened by 6 bases and J by 1 base, with 7 bases between the two germline ends. The CDR3 has 14 residues. The CDR3 region is CASRKPSGANVLTF. CDR3 nucleotide sequence: TGTGCCAGCAGGAAACCATCTGGGGCCAACGTCCTGACTTTC.

This sequence joins TRBV6-5 and TRBJ2-7, with unresolved D. Germline V lookup: CDR1 MNHEY, CDR2 SVGAGI. The V end lost 4 bases, the J end lost 2 bases, and 3 bases lay between the germline ends. The CDR3 totals 11 residues. The CDR3 nucleotides are TGTGCCAGCAGTTGGACCTACGAGCAGTACTTC. It is translated as CASSWTYEQYF.

This sequence joins TRBV11-3 and TRBJ1-1; a possible D gene is TRBD1 (6 bases). This CDR3 has 13 residues. The germline CDR1 and CDR2 sequences are SGHNT and YENEEA. Trimming took 5 bases from V and 5 from J, leaving 12 bases between them. CDR3 sequence (DNA): TGTGCCAGCAGCACCCTGACAGGTACTGAAGCTTTCTTT. Amino acids: CASSTLTGTEAFF.